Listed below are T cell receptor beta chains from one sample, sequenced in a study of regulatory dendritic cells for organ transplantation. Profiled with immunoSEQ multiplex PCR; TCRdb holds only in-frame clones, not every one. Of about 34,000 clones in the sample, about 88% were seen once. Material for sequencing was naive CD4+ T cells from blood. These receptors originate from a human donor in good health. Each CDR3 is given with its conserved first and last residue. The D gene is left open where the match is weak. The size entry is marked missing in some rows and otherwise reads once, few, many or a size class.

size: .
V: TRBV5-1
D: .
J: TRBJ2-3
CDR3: CASSLVDSADTQYF
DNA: TGCGCCAGCAGCTTGGTGGACAGTGCAGATACGCAGTATTTT

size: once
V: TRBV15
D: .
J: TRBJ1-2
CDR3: CATSRGRDVHGYTF
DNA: TGTGCCACCAGCAGAGGCAGGGACGTTCATGGCTACACCTTC

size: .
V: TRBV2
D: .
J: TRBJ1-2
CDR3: CASSEEGHYGYTF
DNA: TGTGCCAGCAGTGAAGAGGGGCACTATGGCTACACCTTC

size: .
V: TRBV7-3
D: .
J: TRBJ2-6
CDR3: CASSPRKKEIAGANVLTF
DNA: TGTGCCAGCAGCCCCCGGAAGAAAGAAATCGCTGGGGCCAACGTCCTGACTTTC

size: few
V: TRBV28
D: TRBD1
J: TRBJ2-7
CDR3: CASSLTGLDEQYF
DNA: TGTGCCAGCAGTCTGACAGGGTTGGACGAGCAGTACTTC

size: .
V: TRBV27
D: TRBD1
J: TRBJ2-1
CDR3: CASRARGQAFSYNEQFF
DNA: TGTGCCAGCAGGGCACGCGGACAGGCCTTCTCCTACAATGAGCAGTTCTTC

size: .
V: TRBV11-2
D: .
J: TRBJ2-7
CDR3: CASSFGDQTPSGEQYF
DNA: TGTGCCAGCAGCTTCGGGGATCAGACTCCCTCGGGCGAGCAGTACTTC

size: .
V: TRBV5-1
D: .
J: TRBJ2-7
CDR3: CASSTDWSLDEQYF
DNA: TGCGCCAGCAGCACGGACTGGAGCCTAGACGAGCAGTACTTC

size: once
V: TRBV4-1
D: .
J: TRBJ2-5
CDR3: CASSQSPLETQYF
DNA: TGCGCCAGCAGCCAGAGTCCCTTAGAGACCCAGTACTTC

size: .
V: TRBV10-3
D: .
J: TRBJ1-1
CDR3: CAIAALNTEAFF
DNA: TGTGCCATTGCTGCACTGAACACTGAAGCTTTCTTT

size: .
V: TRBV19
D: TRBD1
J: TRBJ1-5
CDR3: CASSIRDRENQPQHF
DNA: TGTGCCAGTAGTATCCGGGACAGAGAAAATCAGCCCCAGCATTTT

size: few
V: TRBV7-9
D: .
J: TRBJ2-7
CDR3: CASSLTSTTPPYEQYF
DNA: TGTGCCAGCAGCTTAACATCGACGACTCCTCCCTACGAGCAGTACTTC

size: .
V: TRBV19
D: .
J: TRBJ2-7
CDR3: CASSSHRGLADYERYF
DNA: TGTGCCAGTAGTTCCCACCGGGGTCTAGCTGATTACGAGCGGTACTTC

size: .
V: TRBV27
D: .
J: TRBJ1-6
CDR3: CASSLSNRGRSPLHF
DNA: TGTGCCAGCAGTTTGTCTAATCGGGGTCGGTCACCCCTCCACTTT

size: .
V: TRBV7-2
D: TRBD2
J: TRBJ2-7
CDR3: CASSLGGLAGTYEQYF
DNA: TGTGCCAGCAGCTTAGGTGGGCTAGCGGGAACCTACGAGCAGTACTTC

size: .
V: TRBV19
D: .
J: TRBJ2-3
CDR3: CASMTGPSTDTQYF
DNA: TGTGCCAGTATGACAGGCCCTAGCACAGATACGCAGTATTTT

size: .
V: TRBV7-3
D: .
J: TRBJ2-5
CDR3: CASSSLPRETQYF
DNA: TGTGCCAGCAGCTCCCTCCCCAGGGAGACCCAGTACTTC

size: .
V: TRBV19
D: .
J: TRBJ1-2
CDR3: CASSIQGGYYGYTF
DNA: TGTGCCAGTAGTATCCAAGGGGGGTACTATGGCTACACCTTC

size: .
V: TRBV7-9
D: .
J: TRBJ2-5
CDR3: CASSLGTLIGRETQYF
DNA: TGTGCCAGCAGCTTAGGGACTCTAATTGGTCGGGAGACCCAGTACTTC

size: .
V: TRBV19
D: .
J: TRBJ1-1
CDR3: CASSPGDKAFF
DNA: TGTGCCAGTTCGCCGGGGGATAAAGCTTTCTTT

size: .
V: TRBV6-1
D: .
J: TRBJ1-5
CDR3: CASSEAFGQPQHF
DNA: TGTGCCAGCAGTGAAGCCTTCGGACAGCCCCAGCATTTT

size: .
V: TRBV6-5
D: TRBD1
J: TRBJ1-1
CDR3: CASRRDRGEGTEAFF
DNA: TGTGCCAGCAGAAGGGACAGGGGGGAGGGCACTGAAGCTTTCTTT

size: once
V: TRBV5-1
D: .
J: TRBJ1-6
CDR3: CASSPGQSNSPLHF
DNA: TGCGCCAGCAGCCCTGGACAGAGTAATTCACCCCTCCACTTT

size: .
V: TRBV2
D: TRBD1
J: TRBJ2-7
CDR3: CASSLPLVPGQGFYEQYF
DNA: TGTGCCAGCAGCCTACCATTAGTGCCGGGACAGGGATTCTACGAGCAGTACTTC

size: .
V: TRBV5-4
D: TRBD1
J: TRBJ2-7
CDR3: CASSFPGQGPDEQYF
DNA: TGTGCCAGCAGCTTTCCGGGACAGGGGCCGGACGAGCAGTACTTT

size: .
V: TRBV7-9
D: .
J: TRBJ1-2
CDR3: CASSLVGGRARHYGYTF
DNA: TGTGCCAGCAGCTTAGTTGGAGGGAGGGCACGTCACTATGGCTACACCTTC

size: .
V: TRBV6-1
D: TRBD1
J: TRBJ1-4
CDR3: CASSEWTGGIEKLFF
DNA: TGTGCCAGCAGTGAATGGACAGGGGGAATTGAAAAACTGTTTTTT

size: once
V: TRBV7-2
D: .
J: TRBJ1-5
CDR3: CASSVQGFQPQHF
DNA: TGTGCCAGCAGCGTACAGGGTTTCCAGCCCCAGCATTTT

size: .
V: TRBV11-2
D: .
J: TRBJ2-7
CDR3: CASSREGRRTYEQYF
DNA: TGTGCCAGCAGCCGAGAGGGCCGGCGGACCTACGAGCAGTACTTC

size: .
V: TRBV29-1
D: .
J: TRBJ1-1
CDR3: CSVEGQDSLNTEAFF
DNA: TGCAGCGTTGAAGGCCAGGACAGTCTGAACACTGAAGCTTTCTTT

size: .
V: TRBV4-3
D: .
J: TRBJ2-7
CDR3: CASSQESLGTDEQYF
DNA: TGCGCCAGCAGCCAAGAGAGTCTCGGAACGGACGAGCAGTACTTC

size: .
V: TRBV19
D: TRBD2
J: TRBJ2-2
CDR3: CASSSSGSYTGELFF
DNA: TGTGCCAGTAGTTCTAGCGGGAGTTACACCGGGGAGCTGTTTTTT

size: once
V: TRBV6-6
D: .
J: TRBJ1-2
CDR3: CASSYAGAGYTF
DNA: TGTGCCAGCAGTTACGCCGGGGCTGGCTACACCTTC

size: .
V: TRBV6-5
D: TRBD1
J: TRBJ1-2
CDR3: CASSYLGQGRGYTF
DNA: TGTGCCAGCAGTTACCTTGGACAGGGGAGGGGCTACACCTTC

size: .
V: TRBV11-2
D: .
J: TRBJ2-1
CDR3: CASSSSSGEQFF
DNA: TGTGCCAGCAGCTCCTCCTCGGGTGAGCAGTTCTTC

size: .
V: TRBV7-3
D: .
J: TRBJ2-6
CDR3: CASSLTSGANVLTF
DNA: TGTGCCAGCAGCTTAACATCTGGGGCCAACGTCCTGACTTTC

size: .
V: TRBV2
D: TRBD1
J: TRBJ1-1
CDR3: CASRRTGGAPEAFF
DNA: TGTGCCAGCAGGCGCACAGGGGGCGCGCCTGAAGCTTTCTTT

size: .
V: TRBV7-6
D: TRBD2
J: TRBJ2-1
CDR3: CASSLAGLASGSSLFF
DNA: TGTGCCAGCAGCTTAGCTGGGTTGGCTAGCGGGAGTAGTCTGTTCTTC

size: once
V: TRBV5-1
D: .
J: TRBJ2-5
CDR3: CASSPVTLGETQYF
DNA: TGCGCCAGCAGCCCCGTGACGCTTGGAGAGACCCAGTACTTC

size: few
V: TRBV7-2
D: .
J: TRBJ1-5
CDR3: CASSPRTDSNQPQHF
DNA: TGTGCCAGCAGCCCCCGGACAGATAGCAATCAGCCCCAGCATTTT

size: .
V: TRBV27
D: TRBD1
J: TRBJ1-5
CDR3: CASSSFGTGSNQPQHF
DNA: TGTGCCAGCAGTTCCTTTGGGACAGGGAGCAATCAGCCCCAGCATTTT

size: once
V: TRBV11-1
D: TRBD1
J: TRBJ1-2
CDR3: CASSLTGTAYGYTF
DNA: TGTGCCAGCAGCTTGACCGGGACAGCCTATGGCTACACCTTC

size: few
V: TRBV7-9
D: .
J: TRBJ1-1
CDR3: CASSLAEAFF
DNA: TGTGCCAGCAGCTTAGCTGAAGCTTTCTTT

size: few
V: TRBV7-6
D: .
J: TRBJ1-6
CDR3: CASSLALGNSPLHF
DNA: TGTGCCAGCAGCTTAGCGCTCGGGAATTCACCCCTCCACTTT

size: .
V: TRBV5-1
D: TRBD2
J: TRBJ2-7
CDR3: CASSLGPSGNYEQYF
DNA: TGCGCCAGCAGCTTGGGTCCTAGCGGGAACTACGAGCAGTACTTC

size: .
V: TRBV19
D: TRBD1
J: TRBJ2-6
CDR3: CASSGYRGESGANVLTF
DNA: TGTGCCAGTAGTGGGTACAGGGGAGAATCTGGGGCCAACGTCCTGACTTTC

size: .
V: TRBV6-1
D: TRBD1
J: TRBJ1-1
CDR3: CASSMTGWGNTEAFF
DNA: TGTGCCAGCAGCATGACAGGGTGGGGGAACACTGAAGCTTTCTTT

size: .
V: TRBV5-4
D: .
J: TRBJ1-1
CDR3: CASSGDRSYTEAFF
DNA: TGTGCCAGCAGCGGCGACAGGTCCTACACTGAAGCTTTCTTT

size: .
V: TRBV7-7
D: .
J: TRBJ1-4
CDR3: CASSLGGGASGGEKLFF
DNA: TGTGCTAGCAGCTTAGGAGGGGGGGCCTCGGGCGGTGAAAAACTGTTTTTT

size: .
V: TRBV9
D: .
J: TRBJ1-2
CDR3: CASSVGDYGYTF
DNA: TGTGCCAGCAGCGTGGGGGACTATGGCTACACCTTC

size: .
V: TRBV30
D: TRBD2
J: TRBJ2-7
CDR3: CAWDFRTSGRFEQYF
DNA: TGTGCCTGGGACTTCCGGACTAGCGGGAGATTTGAGCAGTACTTC

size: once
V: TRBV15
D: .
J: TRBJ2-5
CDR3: CATSSPLVAAETQYF
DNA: TGTGCCACCAGCAGTCCCTTGGTAGCGGCAGAGACCCAGTACTTC

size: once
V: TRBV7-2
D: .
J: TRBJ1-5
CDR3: CASSLESQFNQPQHF
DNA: TGTGCCAGCAGCTTAGAGAGCCAGTTCAATCAGCCCCAGCATTTT

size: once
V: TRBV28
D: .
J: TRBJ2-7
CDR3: CASSTGSGYEQYF
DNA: TGTGCCAGCAGTACGGGATCTGGGTACGAGCAGTACTTC

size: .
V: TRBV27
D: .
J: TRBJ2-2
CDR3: CASSFDRVSNTGELFF
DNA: TGTGCCAGCAGTTTTGATCGGGTCTCAAACACCGGGGAGCTGTTTTTT

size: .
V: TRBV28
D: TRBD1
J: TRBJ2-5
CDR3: CASSLSGGVRETQYF
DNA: TGTGCCAGCAGTTTGTCAGGGGGCGTCCGAGAGACCCAGTACTTC

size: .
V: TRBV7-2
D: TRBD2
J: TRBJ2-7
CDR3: CASSPGGGLREQYF
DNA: TGTGCCAGCAGCCCCGGGGGGGGGTTAAGGGAGCAGTACTTC

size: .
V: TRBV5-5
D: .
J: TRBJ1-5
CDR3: CASSLPGPNQPQHF
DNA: TGTGCCAGCAGCTTACCGGGGCCCAATCAGCCCCAGCATTTT